This T cell receptor (beta chain) is drawn from a study of response to subunit inactivated influenza vaccine. General study points: Few additional T cells are recruited per seasonal influenza vaccination, authors suggested.

Only a few counts were recorded for this clonotype. Its antigen is not identified. In germline, CDR1 is SGHRS, CDR2 YFSETQ. After removal of 0 bases from V and 10 bases from J, the junction contained 13 bases not matched to a gene. The CDR3 extends over 16 amino acids. TCRdb recomputed calls from the RT-PCR reads with MiXCR, one row per CDR3 protein. The table lists about 800,000 distinct CDR3 sequences, approximately 21% of them singletons. This receptor was taken from a man aged 50 to 59 who received an inactivated influenza vaccine. The genes are TRBV5-1 and TRBJ1-3; 7 nucleotides line up with TRBD1. The source was PBMCs from blood, collected around 5 days after vaccination. This CDR3 is CASSLAGQAEYQTIYF. The CDR3 DNA follows: TGCGCCAGCAGCTTGGCCGGACAGGCGGAGTACCAGACCATATATTTT.